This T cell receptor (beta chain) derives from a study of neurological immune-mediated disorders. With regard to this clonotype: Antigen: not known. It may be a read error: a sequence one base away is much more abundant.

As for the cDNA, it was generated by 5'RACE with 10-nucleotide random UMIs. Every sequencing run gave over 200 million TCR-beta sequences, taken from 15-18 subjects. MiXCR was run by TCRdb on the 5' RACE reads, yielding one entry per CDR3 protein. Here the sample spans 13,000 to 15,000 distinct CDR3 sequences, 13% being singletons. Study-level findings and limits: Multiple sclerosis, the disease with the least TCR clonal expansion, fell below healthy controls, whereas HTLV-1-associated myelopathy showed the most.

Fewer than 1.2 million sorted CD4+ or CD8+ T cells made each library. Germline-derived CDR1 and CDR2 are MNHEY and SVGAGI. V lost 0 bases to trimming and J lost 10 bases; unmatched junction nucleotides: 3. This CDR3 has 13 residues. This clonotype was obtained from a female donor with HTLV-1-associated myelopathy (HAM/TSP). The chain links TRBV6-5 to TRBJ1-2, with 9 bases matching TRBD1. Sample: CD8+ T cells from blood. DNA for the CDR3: TGTGCCAGCAGTTACTCGACAGGGGGTGTCTACACCTTC. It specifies CASSYSTGGVYTF.